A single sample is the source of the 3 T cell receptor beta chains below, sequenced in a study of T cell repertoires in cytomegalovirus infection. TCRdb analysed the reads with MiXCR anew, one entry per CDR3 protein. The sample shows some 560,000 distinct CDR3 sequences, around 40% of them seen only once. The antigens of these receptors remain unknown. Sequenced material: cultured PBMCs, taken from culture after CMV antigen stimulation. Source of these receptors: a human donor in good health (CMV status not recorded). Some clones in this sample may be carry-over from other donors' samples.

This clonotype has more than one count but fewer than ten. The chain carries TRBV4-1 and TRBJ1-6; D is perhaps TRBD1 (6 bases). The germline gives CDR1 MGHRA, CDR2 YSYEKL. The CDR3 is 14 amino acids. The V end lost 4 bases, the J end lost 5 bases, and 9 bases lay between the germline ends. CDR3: CASSLRQDNSPLHF. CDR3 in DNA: TGCGCCAGCAGCCTACGACAGGATAATTCACCCCTCCACTTT.

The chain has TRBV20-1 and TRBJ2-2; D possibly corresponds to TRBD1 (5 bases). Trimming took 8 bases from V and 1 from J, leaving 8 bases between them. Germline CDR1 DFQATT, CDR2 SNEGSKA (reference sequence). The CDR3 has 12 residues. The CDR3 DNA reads TGCAGTTCCACAGGGAACACCGGGGAGCTGTTTTTT. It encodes CSSTGNTGELFF.

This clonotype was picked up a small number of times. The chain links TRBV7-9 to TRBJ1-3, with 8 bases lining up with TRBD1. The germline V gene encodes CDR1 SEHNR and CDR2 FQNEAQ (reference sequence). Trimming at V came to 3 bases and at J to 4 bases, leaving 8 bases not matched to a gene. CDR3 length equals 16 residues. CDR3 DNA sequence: TGTGCCAGCAGCTTCCGGGACAGGTCTCCGGGAAACACCATATATTTT. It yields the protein CASSFRDRSPGNTIYF.